These 6 T cell receptor beta chains share one sample of origin, sequenced in a study of T-cell reconstitution after alpha-beta-depleted transplantation in children. Preparation of the TCRbeta library was carried out with unique molecular identifiers. TCRdb re-analysed the PCR reads in MiXCR, keeping a single row per CDR3 protein. This sample has some 600,000 distinct CDR3 sequences; approximately 13% occur once, and the top ten carry around 2%. Sample: PBMCs, mostly from graft donor cells, taken 360 days after TCRalphabeta/CD19-depleted stem cell transplant. These receptors were collected from a male patient younger than 18 who had a stem cell transplant for acute myeloid leukemia, so the T cells may come from the graft donor.

This clonotype showed up just a few times. The rearrangement joins TRBV27 to TRBJ2-5; D gene unclear. This CDR3 comprises 19 residues. Germline CDR1 reads MNHEY; CDR2 reads SMNVEV (reference sequence). Trimming stripped 8 bases from V and 4 bases from J, with 32 bases between. The CDR3 DNA reads as TGTGCCAGCCCATCCCCGAATCGGAGATGGACCCTCAGCCCAGAGACCCAGTACTTC. Translating it yields CASPSPNRRWTLSPETQYF.

This clonotype showed up just a few times. V usage is TRBV19 and J usage is TRBJ2-1, with TRBD2 matching 8 bases. This CDR3 has 18 amino acids. From germline, CDR1 is LNHDA and CDR2 SQIVND (reference sequence). V shed 1 base, J shed 0 bases, and the junction held 8 bases outside the gene matches. CDR3 residues: CASSIVGLAGVSYNEQFF. CDR3 DNA sequence: TGTGCCAGTAGTATAGTCGGGCTAGCGGGTGTCTCCTACAATGAGCAGTTCTTC.

This clonotype appeared many times. The CDR3 region is CASRILAGEQQYF. The CDR3 DNA sequence: TGTGCCAGCAGAATACTAGCGGGAGAACAGCAGTACTTC. The rearrangement links TRBV5-6 to TRBJ2-7, with 11 bases that match TRBD2. The germline V gene encodes CDR1 SGHDT and CDR2 YYEEEE. This CDR3 is 13 amino acids long. Unmatched junction bases numbered 6, after V lost 5 bases and J lost 8 bases.

This clonotype was seen a few times. CDR3 nucleotides: TGCGCCAGCAGCCCCTCGGGGACAGGGTTAATTATTTCCTACGAGCAGTACTTC. This sequence encodes CASSPSGTGLIISYEQYF. This chain links TRBV5-1 with TRBJ2-7; TRBD1 matches 9 bases. Germline values: CDR1 SGHRS, CDR2 YFSETQ. The CDR3 has 18 residues. The V gene end was trimmed by 4 bases and the J gene end by 1 base; junction bases not matched to a gene: 15.

The J gene is TRBJ1-1, the V gene TRBV28; 7 nucleotides align to TRBD1. The CDR3 spans 13 residues. Germline CDR1 is MDHEN and CDR2 is SYDVKM. The V gene end was trimmed by 5 bases and the J gene end by 5 bases; junction bases not matched to a gene: 5. The CDR3 loop reads CASSTTGVTEAFF. For the CDR3, the DNA is TGTGCCAGCAGTACCACAGGGGTTACTGAAGCTTTCTTT.

The V gene is TRBV18, the J gene TRBJ2-7; TRBD1 aligns across 7 bases. Germline V gene lookup returns CDR1 KGHSH and CDR2 LQKENI. The CDR3 is 15 residues long. V shed 2 bases and J 5 bases; nucleotides not matched to a gene: 9. CDR3 sequence reads: CASSPTPDRVHEQYF. Written as DNA, the CDR3 is TGTGCCAGCTCACCAACCCCCGACAGGGTCCACGAGCAGTACTTC.